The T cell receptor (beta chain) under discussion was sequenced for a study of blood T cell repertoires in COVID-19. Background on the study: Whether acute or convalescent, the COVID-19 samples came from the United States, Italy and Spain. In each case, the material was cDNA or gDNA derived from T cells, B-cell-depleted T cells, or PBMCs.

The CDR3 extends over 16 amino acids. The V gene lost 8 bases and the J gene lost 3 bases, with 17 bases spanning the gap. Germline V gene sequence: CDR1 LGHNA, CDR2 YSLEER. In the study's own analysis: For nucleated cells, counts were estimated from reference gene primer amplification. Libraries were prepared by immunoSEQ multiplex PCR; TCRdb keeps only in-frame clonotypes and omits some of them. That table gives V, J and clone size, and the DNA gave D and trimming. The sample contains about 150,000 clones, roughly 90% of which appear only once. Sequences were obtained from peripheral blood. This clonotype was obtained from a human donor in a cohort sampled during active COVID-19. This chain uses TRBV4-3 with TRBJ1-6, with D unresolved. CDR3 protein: CASRHTETHYNSPLHF. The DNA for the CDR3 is TGCGCCAGCCGGCATACAGAAACCCACTATAATTCACCCCTCCACTTT.